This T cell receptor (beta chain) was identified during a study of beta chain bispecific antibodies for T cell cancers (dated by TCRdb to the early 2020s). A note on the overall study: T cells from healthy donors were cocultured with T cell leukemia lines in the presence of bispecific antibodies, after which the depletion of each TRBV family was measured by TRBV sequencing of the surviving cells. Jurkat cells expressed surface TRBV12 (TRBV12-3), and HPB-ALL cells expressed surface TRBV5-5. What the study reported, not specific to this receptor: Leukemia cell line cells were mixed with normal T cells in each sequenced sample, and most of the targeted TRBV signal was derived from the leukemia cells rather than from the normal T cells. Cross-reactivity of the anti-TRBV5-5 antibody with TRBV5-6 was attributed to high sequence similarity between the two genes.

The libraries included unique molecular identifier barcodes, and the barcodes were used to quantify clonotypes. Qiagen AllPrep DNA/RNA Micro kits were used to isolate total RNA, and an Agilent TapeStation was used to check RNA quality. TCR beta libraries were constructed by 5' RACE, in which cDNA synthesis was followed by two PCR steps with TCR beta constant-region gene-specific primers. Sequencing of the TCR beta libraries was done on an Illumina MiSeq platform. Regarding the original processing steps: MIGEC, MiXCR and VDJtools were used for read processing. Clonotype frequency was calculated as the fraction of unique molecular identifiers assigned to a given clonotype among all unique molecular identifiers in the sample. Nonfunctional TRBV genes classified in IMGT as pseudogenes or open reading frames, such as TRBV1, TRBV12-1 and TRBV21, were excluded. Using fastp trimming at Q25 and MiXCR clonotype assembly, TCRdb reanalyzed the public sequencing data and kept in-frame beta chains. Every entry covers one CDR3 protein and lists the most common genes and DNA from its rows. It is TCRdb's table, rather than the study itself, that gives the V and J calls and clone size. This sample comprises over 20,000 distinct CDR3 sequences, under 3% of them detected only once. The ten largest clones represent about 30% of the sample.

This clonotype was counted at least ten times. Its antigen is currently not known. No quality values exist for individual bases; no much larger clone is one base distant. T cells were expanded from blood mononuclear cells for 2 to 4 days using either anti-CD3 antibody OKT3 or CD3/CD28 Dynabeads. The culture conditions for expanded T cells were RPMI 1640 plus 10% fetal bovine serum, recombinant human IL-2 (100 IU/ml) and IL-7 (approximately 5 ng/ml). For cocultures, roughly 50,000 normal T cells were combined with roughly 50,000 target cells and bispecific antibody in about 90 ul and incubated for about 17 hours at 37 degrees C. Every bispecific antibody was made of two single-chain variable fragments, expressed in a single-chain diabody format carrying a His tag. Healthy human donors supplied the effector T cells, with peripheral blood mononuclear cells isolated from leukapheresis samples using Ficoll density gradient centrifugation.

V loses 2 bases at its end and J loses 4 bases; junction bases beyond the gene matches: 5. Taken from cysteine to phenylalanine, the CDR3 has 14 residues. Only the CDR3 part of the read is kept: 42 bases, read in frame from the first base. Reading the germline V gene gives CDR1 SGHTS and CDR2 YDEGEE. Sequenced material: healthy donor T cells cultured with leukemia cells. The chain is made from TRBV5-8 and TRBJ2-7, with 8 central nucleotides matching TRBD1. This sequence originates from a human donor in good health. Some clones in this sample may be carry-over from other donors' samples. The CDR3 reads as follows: CASSFGQGLYEQYF. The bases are TGTGCCAGCAGCTTCGGACAGGGTTTGTACGAGCAGTACTTC.